The 17 T cell receptor beta chains below all came from one sample that was sequenced in a study of T-cell reconstitution after alpha-beta-depleted transplantation in children. This sample's TCRbeta library carried unique molecular identifier barcodes. TCRdb recomputed calls from the PCR reads with MiXCR, one row per CDR3 protein. The table lists a few hundred thousand distinct CDR3 sequences, over 25% of them singletons, with about a third in the top ten. The source was PBMCs, collected before TCRalphabeta/CD19-depleted stem cell transplant. The source of these receptors is a boy in the first two years of life with Wiskott-Aldrich syndrome, due to receive a stem cell transplant.

This clonotype was seen a handful of times. At one end, the junction sequence differs from germline, possibly due to a read error. The chain is built from TRBV10-3 and TRBJ2-1; 11 nucleotides match TRBD2. Germline V gives CDR1 ENHRY, CDR2 SYGVKD. This CDR3 has 14 amino acids. CDR3 sequence: CAISAAFEGTSGYF. The CDR3 bases are TGTGCCATCAGTGCAGCTTTCGAGGGGACTAGCGGATACTTC.

The rearrangement uses TRBV7-8 and TRBJ2-3, with TRBD2 matching 7 bases. The V segment lost 5 bases and the J segment 6 bases; nucleotides outside the gene matches: 11. Germline V CDR1 and CDR2: SGHVS, FQNEAQ. This CDR3 region has 15 residues. This chain's CDR3 is CASSAKRGATDTQYF. The CDR3 coding sequence is TGTGCCAGCAGCGCTAAGCGGGGAGCGACCGATACGCAGTATTTT.

The table lists this clonotype with a few counts. The chain is built from TRBV29-1 and TRBJ2-1; D unclear. Germline loops: CDR1 SQVTM, CDR2 ANQGSEA. Trimming removed 3 bases at V and 6 bases at J, with 3 bases between. The CDR3 consists of 10 residues. Written as DNA, the CDR3 is TGCAGCGTTGAGATCAATGAGCAGTTCTTC. Translating it yields CSVEINEQFF.

This chain joins TRBV5-1 and TRBJ2-2; 7 positions agree with TRBD1. CDR1 SGHRS and CDR2 YFSETQ come from the germline V gene. This CDR3 has 16 amino acids. V shed 3 bases, J shed 4 bases, and the junction held 9 bases outside the gene matches. CDR3 coding DNA: TGCGCCAGCAGCTCCGACAGGGTCAGAATCACCGGGGAGCTGTTTTTT. It yields the protein CASSSDRVRITGELFF.

The chain links TRBV20-1 to TRBJ2-1, with a weak D call TRBD2 (6 bases). CDR1 DFQATT and CDR2 SNEGSKA come from the germline V gene (reference sequence). The length of the CDR3 is 10 residues. CDR3 residues: CSLAANEQFF. CDR3 coding DNA: TGCAGCTTAGCGGCGAATGAGCAGTTCTTC.

The rearrangement joins TRBV20-1 to TRBJ2-2, with TRBD2 as a possible D gene (6 bases). The CDR3 has 14 amino acids. Germline-derived CDR1 and CDR2 are DFQATT and SNEGSKA (reference sequence). V was shortened by 2 bases and J by 0 bases, with 7 bases between the two germline ends. In nucleotides, the CDR3 is TGCAGTGCTAGACGCGGGGCGAACACCGGGGAGCTGTTTTTT. It translates to CSARRGANTGELFF.

This clonotype was detected a few times. This chain joins TRBV5-4 and TRBJ2-7; 11 bases map to TRBD2. CDR1 is SGHNT, CDR2 YYREEE, per germline (reference sequence). This CDR3 has 14 residues. V was clipped by 4 bases and J by 4 bases; unmatched bases: 4. CDR3 nucleotide sequence: TGTGCCAGCAGCCATAGCGGGAGGGGATACGAGCAGTACTTC. Residues: CASSHSGRGYEQYF.

This clonotype has more than one count but fewer than ten. The rearrangement joins TRBV12-3 or TRBV12-4 to TRBJ2-2; weak D call: TRBD1 (6 bases). The V and J ends lost 5 bases and 1 base respectively, with 11 bases between them. This CDR3 has 15 amino acids. CDR3 sequence: CASSPPGQNTGELFF. CDR3 coding DNA: TGTGCCAGCAGTCCTCCGGGACAGAACACCGGGGAGCTGTTTTTT.

The genes are TRBV29-1 and TRBJ2-6; D not resolved. This CDR3 contains 12 residues. Trimming shortened V by 4 bases and J by 3 bases, and 4 bases separated the two germline ends. Germline V gene data show CDR1 as SQVTM and CDR2 as ANQGSEA. The CDR3 region is CSVALGANVLTF. CDR3 nucleotides: TGCAGCGTTGCACTTGGGGCCAACGTCCTGACTTTC. Full variable domain (missing parts from reference TRBV29-1 and TRBJ2-6): SAVISQKPSRDICQRGTSLTIQCQVDSQVTMMFWYRQQPGQSLTLIATANQGSEATYESGFVIDKFPISRPNLTFSTLTVSNMSPEDSSIYLCSVALGANVLTFGAGSRLTVL.

The genes are TRBV25-1 and TRBJ2-3; D might be TRBD1 (5 bases). CDR1 is MGHDK, CDR2 SYGVNS, per germline. With 8 bases removed from V and 4 bases from J, the gap between germline ends came to 13 bases. This CDR3 contains 13 residues. The CDR3 DNA reads as TGTGCCAGCGAACCTCAGACAGCAGATACGCAGTATTTT. Its protein is CASEPQTADTQYF.

This chain links TRBV7-9 with TRBJ2-3, with D possibly matching TRBD2 (6 bases). The germline CDR1 and CDR2 sequences are SEHNR and FQNEAQ (reference sequence). This CDR3 has 16 residues. Trimming removed 7 bases from V and 0 bases from J, with 17 bases in between. CDR3 sequence: CASKPSDFSSTDTQYF. CDR3 DNA sequence: TGTGCCAGCAAGCCTAGCGACTTTTCTAGCACAGATACGCAGTATTTT.

V is TRBV4-1 and J is TRBJ1-1, with 7 bases fitting TRBD1. V shed 2 bases, J shed 7 bases, and the junction held 13 bases outside the gene matches. The germline V gene encodes CDR1 MGHRA and CDR2 YSYEKL. The CDR3 totals 16 residues. The CDR3 reads CASSQPDREIVNEAFF. CDR3 in DNA: TGCGCCAGCAGCCAACCAGACAGGGAAATAGTCAATGAAGCTTTCTTT.

V is TRBV20-1 and J is TRBJ2-7, with D perhaps TRBD1 or TRBD2 (5 bases each). Trimming pared 3 bases from V and 2 bases from J, leaving 11 bases between. CDR1 and CDR2 (germline): DFQATT, SNEGSKA (reference sequence). This CDR3 is built from 13 residues. CDR3 sequence reads: CSASRDGPYEQYF. The CDR3 coding sequence is TGCAGTGCTAGCCGGGACGGTCCCTACGAGCAGTACTTC.

This clonotype occurred a few times. The chain has TRBV18 and TRBJ1-1, with D unclear. This CDR3 spans 13 amino acids. Germline CDR1 KGHSH, CDR2 LQKENI. With 0 bases removed from V and 11 bases from J, the gap between germline ends came to 13 bases. The CDR3 DNA sequence: TGTGCCAGCTCACCACCGACGCCCCTGGGGGCTTTCTTT. It yields the protein CASSPPTPLGAFF.

This chain connects TRBV27 to TRBJ2-2; no clear D. The CDR3 extends over 16 amino acids. The V end lost 5 bases, the J end lost 0 bases, and 13 bases lay between the germline ends. CDR1 MNHEY and CDR2 SMNVEV come from the germline V gene (reference sequence). CDR3 DNA: TGTGCCAGCAGTCCGACCAAGTCCCCGAACACCGGGGAGCTGTTTTTT. It codes for CASSPTKSPNTGELFF.

This rearrangement joins TRBV29-1 to TRBJ1-2; TRBD1 aligns across 10 bases. There are 14 residues in the CDR3. Trimming at V came to 3 bases and at J to 6 bases, leaving 7 bases not matched to a gene. The germline V gene has CDR1 SQVTM and CDR2 ANQGSEA. The chain's CDR3 is CSVEEKGTGDGYTF. CDR3 bases: TGCAGCGTTGAGGAAAAGGGGACAGGGGATGGCTACACCTTC.

This clonotype was found a few times. The gene calls are TRBV20-1 and TRBJ2-7, with D unclear. Germline CDR1 DFQATT, CDR2 SNEGSKA (reference sequence). Trimming took off 2 bases at V and 0 bases at J, with 8 bases between the two ends. This CDR3 region has 13 residues. The CDR3 coding sequence is TGCAGTGCTAGAACAGTGAGCTCCTACGAGCAGTACTTC. Translated, it gives CSARTVSSYEQYF.